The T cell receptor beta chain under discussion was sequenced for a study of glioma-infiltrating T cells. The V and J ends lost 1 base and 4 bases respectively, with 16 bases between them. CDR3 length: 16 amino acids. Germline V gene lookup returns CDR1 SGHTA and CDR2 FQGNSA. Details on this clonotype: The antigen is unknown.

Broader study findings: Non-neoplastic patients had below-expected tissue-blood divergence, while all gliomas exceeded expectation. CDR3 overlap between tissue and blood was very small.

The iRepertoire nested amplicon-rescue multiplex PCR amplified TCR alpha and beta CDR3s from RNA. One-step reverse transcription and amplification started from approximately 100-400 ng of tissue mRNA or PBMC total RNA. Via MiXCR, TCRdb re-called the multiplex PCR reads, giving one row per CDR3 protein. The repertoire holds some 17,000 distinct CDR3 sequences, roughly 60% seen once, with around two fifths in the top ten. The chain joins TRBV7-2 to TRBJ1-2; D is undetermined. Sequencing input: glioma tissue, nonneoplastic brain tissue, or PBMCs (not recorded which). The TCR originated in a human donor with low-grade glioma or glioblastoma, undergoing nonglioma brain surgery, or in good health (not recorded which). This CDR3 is CASSLEAGSPIYGYTF. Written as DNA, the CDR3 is TGTGCCAGCAGCTTAGAAGCAGGCAGTCCCATCTATGGCTACACCTTC.